The present entry profiles one T cell receptor (beta chain) with its context. Its antigen is unknown. Germline CDR1 reads SGHTA; CDR2 reads FQGTGA. V lost 2 bases to trimming and J lost 3 bases; unmatched junction nucleotides: 1. The CDR3 totals 16 residues. The data were taken from a study of OX40 agonist ivuxolimab in advanced cancers. Study results and caveats: Fewer expanded clones were found on average in CD4+ than in CD8+ T cells.

Repertoires were generated with immunoSEQ multiplex PCR, while TCRdb's copy carries only in-frame clones and drops some. Of 30,000 to 45,000 clones listed, 80% to 85% are singletons. The chain links TRBV7-3 to TRBJ2-3; 14 nucleotides agree with TRBD2. The sample consisted of CD4+ or CD8+ T cells sorted from blood, taken in a trial of the OX40 agonist ivuxolimab. The receptor comes from an adult with an advanced solid tumor such as melanoma, head and neck, liver or kidney cancer. The chain's CDR3 is CASSLGTSGRTDTQYF. DNA for the CDR3: TGTGCCAGCAGCTTAGGGACTAGCGGGAGAACAGATACGCAGTATTTT.